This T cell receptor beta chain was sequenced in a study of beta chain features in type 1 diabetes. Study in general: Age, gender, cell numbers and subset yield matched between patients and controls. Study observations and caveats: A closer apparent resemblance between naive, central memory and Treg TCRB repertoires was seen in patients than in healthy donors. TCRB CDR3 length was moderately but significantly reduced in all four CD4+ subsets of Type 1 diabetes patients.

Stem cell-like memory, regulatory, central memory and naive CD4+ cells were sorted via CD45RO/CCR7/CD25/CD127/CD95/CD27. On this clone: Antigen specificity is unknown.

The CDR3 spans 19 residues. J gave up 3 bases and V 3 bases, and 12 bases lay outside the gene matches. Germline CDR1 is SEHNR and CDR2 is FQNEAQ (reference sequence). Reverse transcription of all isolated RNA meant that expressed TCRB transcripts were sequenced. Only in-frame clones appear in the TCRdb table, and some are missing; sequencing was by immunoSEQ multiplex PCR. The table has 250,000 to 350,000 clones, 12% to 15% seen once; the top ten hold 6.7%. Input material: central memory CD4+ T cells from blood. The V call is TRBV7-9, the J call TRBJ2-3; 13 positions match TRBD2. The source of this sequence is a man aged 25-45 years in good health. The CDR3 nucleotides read TGTGCCAGCAGCTTCGGACTAGCGGGAGCCGCAGGGGTAACAGATACGCAGTATTTT. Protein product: CASSFGLAGAAGVTDTQYF. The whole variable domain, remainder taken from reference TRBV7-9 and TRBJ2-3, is DTGVSQNPRHKITKRGQNVTFRCDPISEHNRLYWYRQTLGQGPEFLTYFQNEAQLEKSRLLSDRFSAERPKGSFSTLEIQRTEQGDSAMYLCASSFGLAGAAGVTDTQYFGPGTRLTVL.